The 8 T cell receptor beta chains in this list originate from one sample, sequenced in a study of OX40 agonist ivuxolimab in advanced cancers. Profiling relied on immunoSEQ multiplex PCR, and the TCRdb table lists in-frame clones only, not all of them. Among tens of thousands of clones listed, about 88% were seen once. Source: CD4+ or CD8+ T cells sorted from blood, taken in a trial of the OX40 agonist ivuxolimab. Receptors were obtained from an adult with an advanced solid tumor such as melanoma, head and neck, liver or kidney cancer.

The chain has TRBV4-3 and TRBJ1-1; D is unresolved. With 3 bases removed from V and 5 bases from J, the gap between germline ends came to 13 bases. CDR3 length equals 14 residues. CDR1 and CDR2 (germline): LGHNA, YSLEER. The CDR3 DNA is TGCGCCAGCAGCCATCAAGCCTATACGACTGAAGCTTTCTTT. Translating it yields CASSHQAYTTEAFF.

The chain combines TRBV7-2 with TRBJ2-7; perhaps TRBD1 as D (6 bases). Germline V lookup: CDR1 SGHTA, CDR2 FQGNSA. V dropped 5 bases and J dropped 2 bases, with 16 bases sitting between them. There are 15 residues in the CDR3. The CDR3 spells CASSPRRTDPYEQYF. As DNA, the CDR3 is TGTGCCAGCAGCCCGAGGAGGACAGATCCCTACGAGCAGTACTTC.

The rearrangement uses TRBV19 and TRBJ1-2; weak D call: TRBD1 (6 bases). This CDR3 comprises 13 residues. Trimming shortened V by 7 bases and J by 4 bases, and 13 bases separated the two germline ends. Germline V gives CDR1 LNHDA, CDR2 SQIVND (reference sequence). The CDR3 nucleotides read TGTGCCAGTAACCCGGGGGCTGTCTATGGCTACACCTTC. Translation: CASNPGAVYGYTF.

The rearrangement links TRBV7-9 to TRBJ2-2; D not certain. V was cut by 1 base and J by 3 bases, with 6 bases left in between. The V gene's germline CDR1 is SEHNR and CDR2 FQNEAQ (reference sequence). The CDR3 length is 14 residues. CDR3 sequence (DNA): TGTGCCAGCAGCTTAGGCGGACACACCGGGGAGCTGTTTTTT. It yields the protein CASSLGGHTGELFF. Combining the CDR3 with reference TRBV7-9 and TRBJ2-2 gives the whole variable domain DTGVSQNPRHKITKRGQNVTFRCDPISEHNRLYWYRQTLGQGPEFLTYFQNEAQLEKSRLLSDRFSAERPKGSFSTLEIQRTEQGDSAMYLCASSLGGHTGELFFGEGSRLTVL.

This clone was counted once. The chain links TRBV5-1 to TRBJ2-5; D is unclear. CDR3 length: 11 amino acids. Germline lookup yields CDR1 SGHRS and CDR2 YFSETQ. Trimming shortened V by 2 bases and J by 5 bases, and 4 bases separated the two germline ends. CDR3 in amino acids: CASSFMETQYF. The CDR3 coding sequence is TGCGCCAGCAGCTTTATGGAGACCCAGTACTTC.

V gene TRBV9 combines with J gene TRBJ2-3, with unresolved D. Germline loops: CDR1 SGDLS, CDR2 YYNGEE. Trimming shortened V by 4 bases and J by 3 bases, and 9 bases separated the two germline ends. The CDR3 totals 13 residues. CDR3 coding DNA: TGTGCCAGCAGCCAGGCTTTTACAGATACGCAGTATTTT. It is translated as CASSQAFTDTQYF. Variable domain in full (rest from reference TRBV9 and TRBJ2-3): DSGVTQTPKHLITATGQRVTLRCSPRSGDLSVYWYQQSLDQGLQFLIQYYNGEERAKGNILERFSAQQFPDLHSELNLSSLELGDSALYFCASSQAFTDTQYFGPGTRLTVL.

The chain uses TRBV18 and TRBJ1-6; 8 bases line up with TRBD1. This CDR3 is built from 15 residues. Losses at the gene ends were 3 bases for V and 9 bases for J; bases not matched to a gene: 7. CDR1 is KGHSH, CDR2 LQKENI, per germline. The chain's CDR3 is CASSPDRGGGSPLHF. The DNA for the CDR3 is TGTGCCAGCTCACCTGACAGGGGCGGGGGTTCACCCCTCCACTTT.

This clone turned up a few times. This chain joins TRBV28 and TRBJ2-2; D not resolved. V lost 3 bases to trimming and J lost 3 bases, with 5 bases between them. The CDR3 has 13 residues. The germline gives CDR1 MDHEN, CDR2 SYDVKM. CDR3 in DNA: TGTGCCAGCAGTTTTCTCTACACCGGGGAGCTGTTTTTT. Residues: CASSFLYTGELFF.